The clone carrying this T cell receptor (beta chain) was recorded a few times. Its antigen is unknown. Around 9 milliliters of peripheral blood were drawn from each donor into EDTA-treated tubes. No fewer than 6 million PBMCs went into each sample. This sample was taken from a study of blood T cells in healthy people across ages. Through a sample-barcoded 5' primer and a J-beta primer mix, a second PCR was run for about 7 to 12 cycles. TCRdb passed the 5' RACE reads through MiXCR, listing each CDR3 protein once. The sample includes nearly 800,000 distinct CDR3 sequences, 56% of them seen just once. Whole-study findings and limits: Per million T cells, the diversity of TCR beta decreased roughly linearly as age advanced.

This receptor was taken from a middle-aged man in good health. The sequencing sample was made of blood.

CDR3 residues: CASSLAVVSGYNEQFF. Here the CDR3 DNA reads TGCGCCAGCAGCTTGGCCGTGGTTAGCGGGTACAATGAGCAGTTCTTC. The J gene is TRBJ2-1, the V gene TRBV5-1, with 7 bases lining up with TRBD2. The CDR3 extends over 16 amino acids. Per germline, CDR1 SGHRS and CDR2 YFSETQ. The V segment lost 0 bases and the J segment 4 bases; nucleotides outside the gene matches: 7. The variable domain in full, with the rest retrieved from reference TRBV5-1 and TRBJ2-1, is KAGVTQTPRYLIKTRGQQVTLSCSPISGHRSVSWYQQTPGQGLQFLFEYFSETQRNKGNFPGRFSGRQFSNSRSEMNVSTLELGDSALYLCASSLAVVSGYNEQFFGPGTRLTVL.